The T cell receptor beta chain described here comes from a study of blood T cell repertoires in COVID-19. On the study more broadly: Acute and convalescent COVID-19 specimens originated in the United States, Italy and Spain. T cells, B-cell-depleted T cells, or PBMCs provided the cDNA or gDNA that served as material.

Clones were sequenced by immunoSEQ multiplex PCR, and TCRdb holds only the in-frame ones, with some missing. The profile shows about 28,000 clones, about 85% of them singletons. The sample was peripheral blood. The source is a woman in her fifties or sixties with acute or convalescent COVID-19.

The chain's CDR3 is CASSPHIPGTENQPQHF. The CDR3 nucleotides read TGTGCCAGCAGTCCACATATCCCCGGGACTGAGAATCAGCCCCAGCATTTT. The J gene is TRBJ1-5, the V gene TRBV6-6, with a possible D match to TRBD1 (5 bases). The V and J ends lost 5 bases and 4 bases respectively, with 21 bases between them. Germline loops: CDR1 MNHNY, CDR2 SVGAGI (reference sequence). The CDR3 loop spans 17 amino acids.